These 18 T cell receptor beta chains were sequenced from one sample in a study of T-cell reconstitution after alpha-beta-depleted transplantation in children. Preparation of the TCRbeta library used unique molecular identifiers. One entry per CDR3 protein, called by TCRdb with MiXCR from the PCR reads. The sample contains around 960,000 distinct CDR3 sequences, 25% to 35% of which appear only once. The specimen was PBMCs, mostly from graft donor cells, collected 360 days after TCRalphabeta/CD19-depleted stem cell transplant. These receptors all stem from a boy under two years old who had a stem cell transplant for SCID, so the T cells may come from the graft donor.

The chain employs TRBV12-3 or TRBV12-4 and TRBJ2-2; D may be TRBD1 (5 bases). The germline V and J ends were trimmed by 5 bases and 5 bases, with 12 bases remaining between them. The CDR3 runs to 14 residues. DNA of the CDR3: TGTGCCAGCAGTGGGGCGCTGGGGACCGGGGAGCTGTTTTTT. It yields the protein CASSGALGTGELFF.

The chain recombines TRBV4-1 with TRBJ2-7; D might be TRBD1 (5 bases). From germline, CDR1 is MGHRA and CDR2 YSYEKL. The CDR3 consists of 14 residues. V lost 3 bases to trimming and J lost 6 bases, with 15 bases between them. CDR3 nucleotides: TGCGCCAGCAGCCACCCCATTGAAGACAGCGAGCAGTACTTC. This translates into CASSHPIEDSEQYF.

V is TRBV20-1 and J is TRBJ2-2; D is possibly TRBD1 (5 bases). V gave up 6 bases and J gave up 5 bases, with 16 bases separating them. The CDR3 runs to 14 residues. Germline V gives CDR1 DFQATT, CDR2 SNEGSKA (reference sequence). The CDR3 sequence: CSAPYRRGTGELFF. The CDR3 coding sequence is TGCAGTGCCCCCTACAGGCGTGGAACCGGGGAGCTGTTTTTT.

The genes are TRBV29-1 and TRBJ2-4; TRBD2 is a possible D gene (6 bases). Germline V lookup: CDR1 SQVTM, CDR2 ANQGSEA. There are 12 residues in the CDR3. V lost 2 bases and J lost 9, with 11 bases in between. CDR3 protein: CSVELGGGIQYF. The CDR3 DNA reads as TGCAGCGTTGAATTGGGGGGAGGCATTCAGTACTTC.

The DNA of the CDR3 is TGTGCCAGTAGTGGGACCCTGGATGAGCAGTTCTTC. It codes for CASSGTLDEQFF. The V and J genes are TRBV19 and TRBJ2-1; D may be TRBD1 or TRBD2 (5 bases each). CDR3 length: 12 residues. CDR1 LNHDA and CDR2 SQIVND come from the germline V gene (reference sequence). V lost 5 bases and J 8 bases, leaving 10 bases between the germline ends.

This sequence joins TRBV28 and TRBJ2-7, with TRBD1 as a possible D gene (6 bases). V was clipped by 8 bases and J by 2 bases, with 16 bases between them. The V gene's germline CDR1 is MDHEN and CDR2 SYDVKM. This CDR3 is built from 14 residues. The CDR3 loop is CASSIQGKTYEQYF. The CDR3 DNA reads TGTGCCAGCTCCATACAGGGAAAGACCTACGAGCAGTACTTC.

This CDR3 reads CASSLGPATGIPHEQYF. The DNA of the CDR3 is TGCGCCAGCAGCTTGGGGCCGGCGACAGGGATTCCCCACGAGCAGTACTTC. The rearrangement uses TRBV5-1 and TRBJ2-7, with TRBD1 identical over 7 bases. The CDR3 has 17 residues. Per germline, CDR1 SGHRS and CDR2 YFSETQ. J was trimmed by 5 bases and V by 0 bases; bases with no gene match: 14.

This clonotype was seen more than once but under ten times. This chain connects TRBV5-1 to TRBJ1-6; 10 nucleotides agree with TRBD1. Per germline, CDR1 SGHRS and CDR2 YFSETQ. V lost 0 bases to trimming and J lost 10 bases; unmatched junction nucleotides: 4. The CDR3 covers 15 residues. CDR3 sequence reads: CASSLEGTGVSPLHF. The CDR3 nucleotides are TGCGCCAGCAGCTTGGAGGGGACAGGGGTATCACCCCTCCACTTT.

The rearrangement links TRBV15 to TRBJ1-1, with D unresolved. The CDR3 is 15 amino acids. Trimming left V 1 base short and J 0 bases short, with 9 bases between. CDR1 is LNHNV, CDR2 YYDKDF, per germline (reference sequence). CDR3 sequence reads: CATSRAGGLNTEAFF. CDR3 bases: TGTGCCACCAGCAGAGCTGGCGGATTGAACACTGAAGCTTTCTTT.

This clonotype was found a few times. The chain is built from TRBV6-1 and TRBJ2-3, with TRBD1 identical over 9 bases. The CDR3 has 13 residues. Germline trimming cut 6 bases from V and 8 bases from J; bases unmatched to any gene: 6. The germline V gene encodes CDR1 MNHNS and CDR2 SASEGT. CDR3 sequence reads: CASRGTGKGTQYF. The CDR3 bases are TGTGCCAGCAGGGGGACAGGGAAGGGTACGCAGTATTTT.

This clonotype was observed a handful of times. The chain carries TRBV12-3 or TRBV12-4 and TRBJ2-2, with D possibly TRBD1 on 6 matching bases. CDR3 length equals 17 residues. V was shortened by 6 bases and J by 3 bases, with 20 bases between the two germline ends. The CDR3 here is CASRPHIGGRDTGELFF. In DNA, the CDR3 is TGTGCCAGCAGACCCCATATAGGGGGACGGGACACCGGGGAGCTGTTTTTT.

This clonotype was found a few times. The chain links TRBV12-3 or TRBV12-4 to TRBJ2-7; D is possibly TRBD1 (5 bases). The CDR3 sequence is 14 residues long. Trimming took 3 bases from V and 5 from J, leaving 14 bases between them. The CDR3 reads CASSFGARVHEQYF. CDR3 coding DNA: TGTGCCAGCAGTTTCGGTGCCAGGGTCCACGAGCAGTACTTC.

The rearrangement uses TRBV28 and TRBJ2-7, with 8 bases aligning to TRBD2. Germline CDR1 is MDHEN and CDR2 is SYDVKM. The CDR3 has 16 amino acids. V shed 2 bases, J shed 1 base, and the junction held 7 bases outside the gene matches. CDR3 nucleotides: TGTGCCAGCAGTTTAAAGACGGGGGGGCTTTCCTACGAGCAGTACTTC. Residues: CASSLKTGGLSYEQYF.

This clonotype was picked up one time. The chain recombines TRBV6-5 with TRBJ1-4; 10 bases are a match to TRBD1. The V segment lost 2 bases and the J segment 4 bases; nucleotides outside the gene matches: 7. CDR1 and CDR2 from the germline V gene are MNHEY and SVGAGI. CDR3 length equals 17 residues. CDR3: CASSYPFRTGGNEKLFF. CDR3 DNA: TGTGCCAGCAGTTACCCATTCCGGACAGGGGGTAATGAAAAACTGTTTTTT.

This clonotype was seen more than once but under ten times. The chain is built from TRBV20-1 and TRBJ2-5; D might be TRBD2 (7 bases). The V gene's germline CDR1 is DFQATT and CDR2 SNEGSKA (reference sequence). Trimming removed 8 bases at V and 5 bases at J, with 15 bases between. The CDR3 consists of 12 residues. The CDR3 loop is CSLGGGQETQYF. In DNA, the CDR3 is TGCAGTTTAGGGGGGGGCCAGGAGACCCAGTACTTC.

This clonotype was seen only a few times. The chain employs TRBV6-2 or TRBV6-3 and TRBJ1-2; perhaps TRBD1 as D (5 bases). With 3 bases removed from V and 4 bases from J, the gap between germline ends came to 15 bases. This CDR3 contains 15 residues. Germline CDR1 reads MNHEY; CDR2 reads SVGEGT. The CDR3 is CASSYGSNRIYGYTF. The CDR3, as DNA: TGTGCCAGCAGTTATGGCTCCAACAGGATCTATGGCTACACCTTC.

The CDR3 sequence: CASSPGGTANNEQFF. In nucleotides, the CDR3 is TGTGCCAGCAGCCCGGGCGGGACAGCGAACAATGAGCAGTTCTTC. The rearrangement joins TRBV5-5 to TRBJ2-1, with D perhaps TRBD1 (7 bases). The CDR3 extends over 15 amino acids. CDR1 is SGHKS and CDR2 is YYEKEE in the germline V gene (reference sequence). V was cut by 4 bases and J by 5 bases, with 16 bases left in between.

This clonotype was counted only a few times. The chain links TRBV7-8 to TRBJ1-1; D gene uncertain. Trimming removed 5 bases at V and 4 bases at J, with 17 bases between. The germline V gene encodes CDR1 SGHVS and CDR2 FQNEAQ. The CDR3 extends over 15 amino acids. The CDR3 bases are TGTGCCAGCAGCCGCAGGACGAGCGAGGGCACTGAAGCTTTCTTT. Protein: CASSRRTSEGTEAFF.